This TCR beta chain is drawn from a study of OX40 agonist ivuxolimab in advanced cancers. Study as a whole: The dose-escalation cohort was about 87% male, with a mean age of around 60 years, ranging roughly 20 to 80. Study-wide results and caveats: Circulating CD4+ and CD8+ T cells showed clonal expansion by week 6 at 0.1 to 3.0 mg/kg. Patients with a partial response at 0.1-3.0 mg/kg had among the lowest clonal expansion. More expanded clones were seen, on average, in CD8+ T cells than in CD4+.

V lost 4 bases, J lost 6 bases, and 5 bases stayed unmatched. This CDR3 is 15 amino acids long. The germline gives CDR1 SGHRS, CDR2 YFSETQ. This clone was recorded once. Its antigen is as yet unknown. Assay used: immunoSEQ multiplex PCR; TCRdb lists only in-frame clones, some missing. The data contain roughly 62,000 clones, around 85% of them seen just once; the ten biggest clones take up 0.88%. The V gene is TRBV5-1, the J gene TRBJ2-3, with 13 bases identical to TRBD2. The sequenced sample was CD4+ or CD8+ T cells sorted from blood, obtained in a trial of the OX40 agonist ivuxolimab. The source of this sequence is an adult with an advanced solid tumor such as melanoma, head and neck, liver or kidney cancer. CDR3 residues: CASSKLAGGADTQYF. The DNA for the CDR3 is TGCGCCAGCAGCAAACTAGCGGGGGGGGCTGATACGCAGTATTTT. The full variable domain, rest sourced from reference TRBV5-1 and TRBJ2-3, is KAGVTQTPRYLIKTRGQQVTLSCSPISGHRSVSWYQQTPGQGLQFLFEYFSETQRNKGNFPGRFSGRQFSNSRSEMNVSTLELGDSALYLCASSKLAGGADTQYFGPGTRLTVL.